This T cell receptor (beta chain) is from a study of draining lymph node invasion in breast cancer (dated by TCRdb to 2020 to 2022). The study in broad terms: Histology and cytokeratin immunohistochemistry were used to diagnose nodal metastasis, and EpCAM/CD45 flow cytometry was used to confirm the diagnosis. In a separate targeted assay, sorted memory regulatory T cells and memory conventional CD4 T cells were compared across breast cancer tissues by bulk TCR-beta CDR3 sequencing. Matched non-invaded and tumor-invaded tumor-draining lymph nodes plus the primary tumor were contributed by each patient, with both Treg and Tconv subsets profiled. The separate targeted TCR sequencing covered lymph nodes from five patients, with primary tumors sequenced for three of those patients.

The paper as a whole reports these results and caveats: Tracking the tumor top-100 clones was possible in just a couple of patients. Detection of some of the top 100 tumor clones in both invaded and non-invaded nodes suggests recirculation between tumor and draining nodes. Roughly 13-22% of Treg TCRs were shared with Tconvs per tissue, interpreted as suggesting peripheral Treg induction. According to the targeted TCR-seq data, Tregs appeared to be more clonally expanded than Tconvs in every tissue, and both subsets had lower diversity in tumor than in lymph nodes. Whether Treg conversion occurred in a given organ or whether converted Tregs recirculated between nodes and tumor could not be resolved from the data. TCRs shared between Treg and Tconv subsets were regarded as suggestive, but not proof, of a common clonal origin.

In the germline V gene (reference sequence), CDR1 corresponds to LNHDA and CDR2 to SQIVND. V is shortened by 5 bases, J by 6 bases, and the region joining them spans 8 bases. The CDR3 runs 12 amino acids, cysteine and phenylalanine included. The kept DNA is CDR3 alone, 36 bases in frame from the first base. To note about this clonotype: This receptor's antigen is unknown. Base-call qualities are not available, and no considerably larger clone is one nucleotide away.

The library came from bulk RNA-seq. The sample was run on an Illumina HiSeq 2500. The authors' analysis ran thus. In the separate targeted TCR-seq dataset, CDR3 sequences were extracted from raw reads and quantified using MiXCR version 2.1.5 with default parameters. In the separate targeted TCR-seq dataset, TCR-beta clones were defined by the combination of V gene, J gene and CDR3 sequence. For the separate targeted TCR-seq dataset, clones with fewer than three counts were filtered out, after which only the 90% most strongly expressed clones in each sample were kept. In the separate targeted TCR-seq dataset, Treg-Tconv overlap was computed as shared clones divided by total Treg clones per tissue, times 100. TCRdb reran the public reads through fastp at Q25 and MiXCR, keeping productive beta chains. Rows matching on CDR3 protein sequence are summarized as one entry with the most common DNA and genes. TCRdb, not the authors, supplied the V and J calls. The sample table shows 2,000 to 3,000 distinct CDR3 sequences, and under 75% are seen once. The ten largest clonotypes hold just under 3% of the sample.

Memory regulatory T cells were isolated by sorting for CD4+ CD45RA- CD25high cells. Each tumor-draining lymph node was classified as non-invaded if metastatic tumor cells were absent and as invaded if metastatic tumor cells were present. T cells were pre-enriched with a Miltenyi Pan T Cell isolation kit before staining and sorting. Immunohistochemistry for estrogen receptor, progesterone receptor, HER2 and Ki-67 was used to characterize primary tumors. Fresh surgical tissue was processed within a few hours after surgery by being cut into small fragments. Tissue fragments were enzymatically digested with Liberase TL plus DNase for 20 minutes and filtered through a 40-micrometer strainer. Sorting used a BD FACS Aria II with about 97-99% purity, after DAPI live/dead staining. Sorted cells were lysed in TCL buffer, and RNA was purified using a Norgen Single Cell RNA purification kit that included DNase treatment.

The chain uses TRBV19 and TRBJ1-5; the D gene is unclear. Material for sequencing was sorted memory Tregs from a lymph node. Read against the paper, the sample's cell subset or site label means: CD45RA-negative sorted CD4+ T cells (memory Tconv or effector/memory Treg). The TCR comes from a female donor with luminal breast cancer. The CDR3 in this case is CASSVFLQPQHF. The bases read TGTGCCAGTAGTGTGTTCCTTCAGCCCCAGCATTTT.